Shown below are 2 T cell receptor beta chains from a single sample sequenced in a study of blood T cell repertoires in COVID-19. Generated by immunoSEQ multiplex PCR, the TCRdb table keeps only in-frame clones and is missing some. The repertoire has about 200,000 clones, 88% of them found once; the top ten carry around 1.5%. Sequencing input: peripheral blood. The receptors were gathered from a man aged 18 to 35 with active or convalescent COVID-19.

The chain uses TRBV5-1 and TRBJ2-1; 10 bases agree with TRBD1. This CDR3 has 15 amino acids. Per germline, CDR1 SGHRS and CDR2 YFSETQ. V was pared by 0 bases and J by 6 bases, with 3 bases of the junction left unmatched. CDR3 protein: CASSLGQGAFNEQFF. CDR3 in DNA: TGCGCCAGCAGCTTGGGACAGGGGGCATTCAATGAGCAGTTCTTC.

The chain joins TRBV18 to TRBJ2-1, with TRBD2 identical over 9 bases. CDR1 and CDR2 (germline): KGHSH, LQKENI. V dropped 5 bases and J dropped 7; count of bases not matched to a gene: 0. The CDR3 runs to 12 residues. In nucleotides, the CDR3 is TGTGCCAGCTCAGCGGGGGGGAATGAGCAGTTCTTC. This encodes CASSAGGNEQFF.